This TCR beta chain is drawn from a study of blood T cell repertoires in COVID-19. On the study more broadly: T cells, B-cell-depleted T cells, or PBMCs supplied cDNA or gDNA.

J was trimmed by 1 base and V by 4 bases; bases with no gene match: 3. CDR1 is SGHTA, CDR2 FQGTGA, per germline. This CDR3 region has 14 residues. Participants were aged about 18 to 90 years, lived in some 23 US areas, and enrolled virtually. Cohort 3 donors counted as recovered after two negative PCRs, clearance, or resolved symptoms. Original methodology: For nucleated cells, counts were estimated from reference gene primer amplification. Sequencing used immunoSEQ multiplex PCR; TCRdb keeps in-frame clones, though not all of them. That table supplies the V and J calls and clone size; D and trimming were determined from the DNA. The repertoire holds approximately 300,000 clones, with roughly 90% as singletons.

The V gene is TRBV7-3, the J gene TRBJ2-7; 8 bases match TRBD1. The sequence derives from a man aged 55 to 70 who had recovered from COVID-19. Source material: PBMCs or T cells enriched from blood (not recorded which). The CDR3 DNA is TGTGCCAGCAGCTCACAGGGGGGTTCCTACGAGCAGTACTTC. This encodes CASSSQGGSYEQYF.